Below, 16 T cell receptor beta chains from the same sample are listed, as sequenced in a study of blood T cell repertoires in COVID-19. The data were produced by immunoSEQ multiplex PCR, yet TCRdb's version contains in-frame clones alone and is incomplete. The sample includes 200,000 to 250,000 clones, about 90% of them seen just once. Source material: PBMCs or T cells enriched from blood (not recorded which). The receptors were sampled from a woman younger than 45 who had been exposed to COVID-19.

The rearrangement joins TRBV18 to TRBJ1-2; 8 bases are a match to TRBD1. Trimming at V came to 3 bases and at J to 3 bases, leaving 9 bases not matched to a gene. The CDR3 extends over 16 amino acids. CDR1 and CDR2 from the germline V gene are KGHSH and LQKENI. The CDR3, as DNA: TGTGCCAGCTCACCTCCCGGGACAGGAATACACTATGGCTACACCTTC. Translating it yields CASSPPGTGIHYGYTF.

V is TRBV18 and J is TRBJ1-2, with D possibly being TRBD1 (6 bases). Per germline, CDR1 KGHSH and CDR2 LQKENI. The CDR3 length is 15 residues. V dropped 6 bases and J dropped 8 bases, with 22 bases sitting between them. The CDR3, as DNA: TGTGCCAGCTCCCTAAAGGAGGGGGGGAAAGACGGCTACACCTTC. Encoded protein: CASSLKEGGKDGYTF.

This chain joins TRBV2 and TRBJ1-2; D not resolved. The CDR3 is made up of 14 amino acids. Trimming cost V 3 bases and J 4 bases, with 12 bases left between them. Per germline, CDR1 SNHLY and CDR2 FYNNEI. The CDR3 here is CASSDLGQFYGYTF. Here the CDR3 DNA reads TGTGCCAGCAGTGATTTGGGCCAGTTCTATGGCTACACCTTC.

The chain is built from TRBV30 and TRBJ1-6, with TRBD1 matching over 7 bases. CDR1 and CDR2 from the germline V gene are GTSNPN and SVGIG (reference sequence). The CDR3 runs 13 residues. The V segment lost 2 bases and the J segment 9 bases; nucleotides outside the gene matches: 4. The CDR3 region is CAWSSTGASPLHF. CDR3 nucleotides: TGTGCCTGGAGTAGCACAGGGGCTTCACCCCTCCACTTT.

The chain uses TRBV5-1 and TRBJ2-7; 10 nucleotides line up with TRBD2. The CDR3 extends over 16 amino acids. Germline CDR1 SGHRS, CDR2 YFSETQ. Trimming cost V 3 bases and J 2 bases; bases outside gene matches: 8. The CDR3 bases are TGCGCCAGCAGCTCGCGTCCGGGACTAGCGACCTACGAGCAGTACTTC. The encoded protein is CASSSRPGLATYEQYF.

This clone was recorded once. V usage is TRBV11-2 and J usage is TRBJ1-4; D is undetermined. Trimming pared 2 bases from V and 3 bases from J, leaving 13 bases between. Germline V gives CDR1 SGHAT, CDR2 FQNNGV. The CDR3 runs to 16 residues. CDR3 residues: CASSLIKTTANEKLFF. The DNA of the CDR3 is TGTGCCAGCAGCTTAATAAAAACCACAGCTAATGAAAAACTGTTTTTT.

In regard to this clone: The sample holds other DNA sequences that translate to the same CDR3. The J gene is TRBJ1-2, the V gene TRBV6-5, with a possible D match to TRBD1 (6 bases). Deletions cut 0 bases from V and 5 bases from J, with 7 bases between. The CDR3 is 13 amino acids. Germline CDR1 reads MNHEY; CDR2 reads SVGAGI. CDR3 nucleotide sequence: TGTGCCAGCAGTTACTCGGGACAATATGGCTACACCTTC. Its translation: CASSYSGQYGYTF.

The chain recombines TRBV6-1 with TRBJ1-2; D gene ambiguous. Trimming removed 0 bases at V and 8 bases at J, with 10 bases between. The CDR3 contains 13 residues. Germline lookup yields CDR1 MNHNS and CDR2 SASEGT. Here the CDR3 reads CASSEAQALGYTF. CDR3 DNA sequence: TGTGCCAGCAGTGAAGCGCAGGCCTTGGGCTACACCTTC.

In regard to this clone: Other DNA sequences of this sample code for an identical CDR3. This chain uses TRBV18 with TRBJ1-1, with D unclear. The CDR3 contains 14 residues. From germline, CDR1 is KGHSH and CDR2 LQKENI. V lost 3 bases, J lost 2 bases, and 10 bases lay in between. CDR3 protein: CASSPLRVNTEAFF. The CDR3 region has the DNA TGTGCCAGCTCACCGCTCCGGGTTAACACTGAAGCTTTCTTT.

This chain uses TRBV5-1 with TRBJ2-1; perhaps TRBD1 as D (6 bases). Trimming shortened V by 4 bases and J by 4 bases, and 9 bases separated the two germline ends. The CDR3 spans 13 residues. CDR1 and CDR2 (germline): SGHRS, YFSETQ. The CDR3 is CASSDTGYNEQFF. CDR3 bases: TGCGCCAGCAGCGATACAGGGTACAATGAGCAGTTCTTC.

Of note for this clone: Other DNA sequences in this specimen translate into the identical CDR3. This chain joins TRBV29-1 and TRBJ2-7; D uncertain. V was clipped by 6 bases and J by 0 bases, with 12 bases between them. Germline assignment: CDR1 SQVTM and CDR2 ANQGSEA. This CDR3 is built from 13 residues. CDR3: CSVSRSDSYEQYF. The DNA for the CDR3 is TGCAGCGTCTCCAGAAGCGACTCCTACGAGCAGTACTTC.

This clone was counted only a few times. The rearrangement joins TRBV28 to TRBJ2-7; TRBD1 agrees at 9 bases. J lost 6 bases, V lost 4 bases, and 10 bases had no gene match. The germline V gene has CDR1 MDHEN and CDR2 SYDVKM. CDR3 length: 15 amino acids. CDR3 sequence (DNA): TGTGCCAGCAGTTCACCCTCCGGGACAGGGTTCGAGCAGTACTTC. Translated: CASSSPSGTGFEQYF.

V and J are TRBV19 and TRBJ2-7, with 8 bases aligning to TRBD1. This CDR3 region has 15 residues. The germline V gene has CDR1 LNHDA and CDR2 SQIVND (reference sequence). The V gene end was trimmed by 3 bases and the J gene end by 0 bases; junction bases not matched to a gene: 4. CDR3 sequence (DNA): TGTGCCAGTAGTATCCGACAGGGGCTCTCCTACGAGCAGTACTTC. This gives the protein CASSIRQGLSYEQYF.

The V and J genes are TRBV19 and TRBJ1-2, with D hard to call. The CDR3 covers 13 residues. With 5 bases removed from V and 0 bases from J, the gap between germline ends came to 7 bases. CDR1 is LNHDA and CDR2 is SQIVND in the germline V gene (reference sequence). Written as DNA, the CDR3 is TGTGCCAGTAGTTGGCAGACTAACTATGGCTACACCTTC. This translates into CASSWQTNYGYTF.

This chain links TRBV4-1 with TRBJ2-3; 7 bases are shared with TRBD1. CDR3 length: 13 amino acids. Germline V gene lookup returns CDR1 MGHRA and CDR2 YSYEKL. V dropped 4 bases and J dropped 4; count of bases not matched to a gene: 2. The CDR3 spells CASSPGQADTQYF. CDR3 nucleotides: TGCGCCAGCAGCCCTGGACAGGCAGATACGCAGTATTTT.

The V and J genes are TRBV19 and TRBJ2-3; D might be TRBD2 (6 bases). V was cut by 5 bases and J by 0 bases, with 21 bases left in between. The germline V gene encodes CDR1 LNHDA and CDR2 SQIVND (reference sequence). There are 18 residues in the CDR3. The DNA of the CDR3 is TGTGCCAGTAGTGATCTAGCGCTAACGCCTACTAGCACAGATACGCAGTATTTT. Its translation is CASSDLALTPTSTDTQYF. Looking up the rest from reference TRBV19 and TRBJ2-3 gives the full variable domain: DGGITQSPKYLFRKEGQNVTLSCEQNLNHDAMYWYRQDPGQGLRLIYYSQIVNDFQKGDIAEGYSVSREKKESFPLTVTSAQKNPTAFYLCASSDLALTPTSTDTQYFGPGTRLTVL.